Listed below are T cell receptor beta chains from one sample, sequenced in a study of CD8+ T cells in alopecia areata. The table came from immunoSEQ multiplex PCR; TCRdb's copy has only in-frame clones and leaves some out. This table has more than 75,000 clones, roughly two fifths appearing once. The sequencing input was CD4+ T cells sorted from blood. The source is a human donor with alopecia areata. Each CDR3 is given with its conserved first and last residue. D genes are given only for firm matches. Size is stated for part of the rows, as once, few or many counts, or as a class when the clone is expanded.

clone_size	v_call	d_call	j_call	cdr3_aa	cdr3_nt
few	TRBV7-2	.	TRBJ2-1	CASSPRDGALYNEQFF	TGTGCCAGCAGCCCCCGGGACGGAGCCCTGTACAATGAGCAGTTCTTC
few	TRBV19	TRBD1	TRBJ1-2	CASSMKGQDYGYTF	TGTGCCAGTAGTATGAAGGGACAGGACTATGGCTACACCTTC
few	TRBV7-2	.	TRBJ2-2	CASSVRLGNTGELFF	TGTGCCAGCAGTGTAAGACTAGGGAACACCGGGGAGCTGTTTTTT
.	TRBV29-1	.	TRBJ2-7	CSVEVTYEQYF	TGCAGCGTTGAAGTTACCTACGAGCAGTACTTC
.	TRBV7-3	TRBD2	TRBJ2-1	CASSFSGASYNEQFF	TGTGCCAGCAGCTTCAGCGGGGCATCTTACAATGAGCAGTTCTTC
.	TRBV5-4	.	TRBJ2-3	CASSFPQDPDTQYF	TGTGCCAGCAGCTTCCCCCAGGACCCAGATACGCAGTATTTT
few	TRBV4-3	TRBD2	TRBJ2-3	CASSQDVAGDHTDTQYF	TGCGCCAGCAGCCAAGATGTGGCGGGGGACCACACAGATACGCAGTATTTT
.	TRBV6-5	.	TRBJ2-1	CASKGQATYNEQFF	TGTGCCAGCAAGGGGCAGGCGACCTACAATGAGCAGTTCTTC
.	TRBV5-1	TRBD1	TRBJ1-1	CASSYTLGQATEAFF	TGCGCCAGCAGCTACACACTCGGACAGGCTACTGAAGCTTTCTTT
few	TRBV7-9	.	TRBJ2-3	CASSRDSTDTQYF	TGTGCCAGCAGCCGGGACAGCACAGATACGCAGTATTTT